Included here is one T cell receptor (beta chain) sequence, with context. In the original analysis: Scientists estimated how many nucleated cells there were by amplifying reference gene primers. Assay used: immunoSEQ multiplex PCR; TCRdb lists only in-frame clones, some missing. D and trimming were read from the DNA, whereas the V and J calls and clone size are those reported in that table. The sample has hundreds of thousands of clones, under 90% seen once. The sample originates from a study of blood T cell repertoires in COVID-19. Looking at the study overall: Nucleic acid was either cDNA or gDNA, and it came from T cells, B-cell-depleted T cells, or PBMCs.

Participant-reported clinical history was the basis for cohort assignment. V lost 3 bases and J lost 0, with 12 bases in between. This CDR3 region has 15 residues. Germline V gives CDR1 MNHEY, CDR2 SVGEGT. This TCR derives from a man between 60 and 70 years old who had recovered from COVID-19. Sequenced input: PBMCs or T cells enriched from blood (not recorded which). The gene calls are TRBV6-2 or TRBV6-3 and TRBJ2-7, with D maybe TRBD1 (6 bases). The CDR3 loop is CASSYPLQGSYEQYF. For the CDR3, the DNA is TGTGCCAGCAGTTATCCCCTACAGGGCTCCTACGAGCAGTACTTC.